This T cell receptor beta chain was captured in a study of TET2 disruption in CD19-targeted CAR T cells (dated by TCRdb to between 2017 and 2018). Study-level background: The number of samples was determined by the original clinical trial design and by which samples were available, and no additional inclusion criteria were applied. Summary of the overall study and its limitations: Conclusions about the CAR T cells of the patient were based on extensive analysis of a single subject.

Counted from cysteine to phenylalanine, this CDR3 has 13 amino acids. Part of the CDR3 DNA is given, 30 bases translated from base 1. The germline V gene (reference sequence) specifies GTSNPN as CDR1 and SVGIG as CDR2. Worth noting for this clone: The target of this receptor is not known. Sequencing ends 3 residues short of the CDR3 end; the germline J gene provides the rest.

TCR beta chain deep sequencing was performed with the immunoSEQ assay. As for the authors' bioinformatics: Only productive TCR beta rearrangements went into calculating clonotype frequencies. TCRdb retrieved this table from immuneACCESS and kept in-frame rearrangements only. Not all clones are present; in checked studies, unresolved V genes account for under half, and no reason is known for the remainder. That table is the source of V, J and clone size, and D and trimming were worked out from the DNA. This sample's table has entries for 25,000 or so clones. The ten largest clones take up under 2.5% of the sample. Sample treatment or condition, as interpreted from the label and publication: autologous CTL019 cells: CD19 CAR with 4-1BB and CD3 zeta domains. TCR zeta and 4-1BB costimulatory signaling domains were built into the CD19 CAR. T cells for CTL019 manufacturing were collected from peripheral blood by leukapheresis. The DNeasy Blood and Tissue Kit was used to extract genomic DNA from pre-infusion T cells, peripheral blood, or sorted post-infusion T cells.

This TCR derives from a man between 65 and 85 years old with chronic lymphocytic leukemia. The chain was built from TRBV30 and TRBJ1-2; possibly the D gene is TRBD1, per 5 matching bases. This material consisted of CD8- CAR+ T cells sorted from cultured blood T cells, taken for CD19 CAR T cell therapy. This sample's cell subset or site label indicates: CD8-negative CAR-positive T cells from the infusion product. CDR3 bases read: TGTGCCTGGAGTGTCGGTCAGGGCTACGAC. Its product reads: CAWSVGQGYD. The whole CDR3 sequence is CAWSVGQGYDYTF.